The sequence of this T cell receptor (beta chain) was determined in a study of blood T cell repertoires in COVID-19. The overall study: Specimens from acute and convalescent COVID-19 originated in the United States, Italy and Spain. Sample material is recorded as cDNA or gDNA derived from T cells, B-cell-depleted T cells, or PBMCs.

Under the authors' procedure: Amplified reference gene primers provided the basis for estimating nucleated cell counts. The method was immunoSEQ multiplex PCR; TCRdb's version includes in-frame clones alone and lacks a portion of them. V, J and clone size reflect that table, while D and trimming were determined from the DNA. In the table there are tens of thousands of clones, roughly 85% of which are singletons. The germline V and J ends were trimmed by 6 bases and 4 bases, with 7 bases remaining between them. Germline values: CDR1 MNHEY, CDR2 SVGAGI. This CDR3 comprises 12 residues. The receptor was derived from a human donor in a cohort sampled during active COVID-19. The sample comprised peripheral blood. The chain links TRBV6-5 to TRBJ1-3, with D hard to call. CDR3 sequence (DNA): TGTGCCAGCAGACCGACAGGAAACACCATATATTTT. Encoded protein: CASRPTGNTIYF.